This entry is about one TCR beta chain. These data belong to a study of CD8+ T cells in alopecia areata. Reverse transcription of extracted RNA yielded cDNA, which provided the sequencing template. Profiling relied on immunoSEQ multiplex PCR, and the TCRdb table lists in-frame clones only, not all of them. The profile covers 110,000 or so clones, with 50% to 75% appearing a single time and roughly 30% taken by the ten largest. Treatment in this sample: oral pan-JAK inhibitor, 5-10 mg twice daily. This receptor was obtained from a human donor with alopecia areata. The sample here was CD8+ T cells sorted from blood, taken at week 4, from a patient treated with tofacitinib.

CDR3: CASSPGTADIYEQYF. The DNA for the CDR3 is TGTGCCAGCAGTCCCGGGACGGCCGATATCTACGAGCAGTACTTC. The V and J genes are TRBV5-6 and TRBJ2-7; the D gene could be TRBD1 or TRBD2 (5 bases each). The CDR3 sequence is 15 residues long. The germline gives CDR1 SGHDT, CDR2 YYEEEE. Deletions cut 5 bases from V and 3 bases from J, with 18 bases between.